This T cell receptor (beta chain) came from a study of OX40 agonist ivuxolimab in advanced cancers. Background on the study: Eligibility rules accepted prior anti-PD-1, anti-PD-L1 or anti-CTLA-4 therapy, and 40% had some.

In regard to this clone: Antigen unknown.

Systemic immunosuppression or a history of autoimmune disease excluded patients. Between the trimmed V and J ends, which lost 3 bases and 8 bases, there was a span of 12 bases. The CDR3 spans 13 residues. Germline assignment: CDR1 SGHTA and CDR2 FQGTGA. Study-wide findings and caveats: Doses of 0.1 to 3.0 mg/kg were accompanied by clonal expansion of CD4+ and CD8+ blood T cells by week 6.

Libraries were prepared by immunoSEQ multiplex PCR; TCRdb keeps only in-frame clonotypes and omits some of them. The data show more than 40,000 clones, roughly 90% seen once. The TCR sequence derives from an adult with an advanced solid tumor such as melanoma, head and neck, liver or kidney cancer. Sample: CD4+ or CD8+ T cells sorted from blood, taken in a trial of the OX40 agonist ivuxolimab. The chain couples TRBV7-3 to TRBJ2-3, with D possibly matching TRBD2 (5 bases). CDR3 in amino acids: CASSFDPRGTQYF. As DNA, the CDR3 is TGTGCCAGCAGCTTTGACCCACGGGGTACGCAGTATTTT.